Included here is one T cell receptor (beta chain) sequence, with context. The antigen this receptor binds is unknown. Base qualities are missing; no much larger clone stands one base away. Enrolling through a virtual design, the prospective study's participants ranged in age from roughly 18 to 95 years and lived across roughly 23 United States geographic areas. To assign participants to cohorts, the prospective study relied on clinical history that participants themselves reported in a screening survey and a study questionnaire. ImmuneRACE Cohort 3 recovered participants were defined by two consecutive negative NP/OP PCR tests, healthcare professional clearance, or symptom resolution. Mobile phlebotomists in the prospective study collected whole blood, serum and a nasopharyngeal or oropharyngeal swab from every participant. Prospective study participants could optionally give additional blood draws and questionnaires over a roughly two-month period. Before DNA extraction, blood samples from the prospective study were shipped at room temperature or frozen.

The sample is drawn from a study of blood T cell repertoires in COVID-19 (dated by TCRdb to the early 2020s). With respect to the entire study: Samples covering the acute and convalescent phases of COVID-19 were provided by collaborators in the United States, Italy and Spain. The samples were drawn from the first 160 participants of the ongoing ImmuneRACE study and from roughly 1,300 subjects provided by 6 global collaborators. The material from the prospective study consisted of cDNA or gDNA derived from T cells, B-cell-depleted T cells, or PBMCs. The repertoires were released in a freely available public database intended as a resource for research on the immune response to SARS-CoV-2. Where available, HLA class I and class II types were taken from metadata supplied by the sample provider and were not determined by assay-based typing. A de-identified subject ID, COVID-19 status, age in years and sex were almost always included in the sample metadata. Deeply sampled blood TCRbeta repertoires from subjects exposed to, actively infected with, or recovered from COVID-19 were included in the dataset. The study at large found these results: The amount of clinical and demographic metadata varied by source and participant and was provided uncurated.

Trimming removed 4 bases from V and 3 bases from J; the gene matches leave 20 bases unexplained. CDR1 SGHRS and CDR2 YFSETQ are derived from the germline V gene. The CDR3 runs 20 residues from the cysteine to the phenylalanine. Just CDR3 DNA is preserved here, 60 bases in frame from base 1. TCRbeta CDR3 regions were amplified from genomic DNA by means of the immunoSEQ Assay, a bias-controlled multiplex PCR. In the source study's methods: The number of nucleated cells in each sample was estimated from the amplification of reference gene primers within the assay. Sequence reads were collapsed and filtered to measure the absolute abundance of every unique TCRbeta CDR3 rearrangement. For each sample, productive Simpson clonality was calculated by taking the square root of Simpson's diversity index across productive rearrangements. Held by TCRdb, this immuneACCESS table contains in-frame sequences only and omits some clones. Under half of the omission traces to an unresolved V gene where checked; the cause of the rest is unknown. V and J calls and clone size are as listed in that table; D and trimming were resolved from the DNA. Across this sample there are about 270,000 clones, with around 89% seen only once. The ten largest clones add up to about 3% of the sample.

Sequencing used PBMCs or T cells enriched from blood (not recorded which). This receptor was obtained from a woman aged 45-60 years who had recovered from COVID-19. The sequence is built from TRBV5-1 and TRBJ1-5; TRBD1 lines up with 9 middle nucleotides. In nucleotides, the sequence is TGCGCCAGCAGCCTAACCCCACAGGGGGCGCCCGGTAAATCCAATCAGCCCCAGCATTTT. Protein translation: CASSLTPQGAPGKSNQPQHF.